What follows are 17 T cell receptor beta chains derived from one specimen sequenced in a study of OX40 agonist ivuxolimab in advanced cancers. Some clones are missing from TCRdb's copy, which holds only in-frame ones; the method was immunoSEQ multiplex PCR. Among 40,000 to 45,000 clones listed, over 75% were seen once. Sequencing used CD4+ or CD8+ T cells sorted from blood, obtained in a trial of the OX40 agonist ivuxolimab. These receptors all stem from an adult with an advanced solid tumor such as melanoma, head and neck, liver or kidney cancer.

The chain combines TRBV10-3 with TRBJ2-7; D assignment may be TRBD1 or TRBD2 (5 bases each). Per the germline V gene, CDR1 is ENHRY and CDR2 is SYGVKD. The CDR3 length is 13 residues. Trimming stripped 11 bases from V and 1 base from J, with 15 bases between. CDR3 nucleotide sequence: TGTGCCTCCCGGGACGCCAATTCCTACGAGCAGTACTTC. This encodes CASRDANSYEQYF.

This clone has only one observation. The CDR3 here is CASRSGRSEAFF. For the CDR3, the DNA is TGTGCCAGCAGATCCGGACGGTCTGAAGCTTTCTTT. The chain combines TRBV6-5 with TRBJ1-1; no clear D gene. Trimming stripped 6 bases from V and 6 bases from J, with 11 bases between. In germline, CDR1 is MNHEY, CDR2 SVGAGI. The CDR3 runs 12 residues.

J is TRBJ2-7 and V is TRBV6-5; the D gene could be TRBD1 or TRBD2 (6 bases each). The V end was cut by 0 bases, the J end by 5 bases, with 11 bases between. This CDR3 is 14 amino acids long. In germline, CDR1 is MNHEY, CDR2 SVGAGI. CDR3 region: CASSYSRGDHEQYF. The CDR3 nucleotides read TGTGCCAGCAGTTACTCAAGGGGGGACCACGAGCAGTACTTC.

For the CDR3, the DNA is TGTGCCAGCAGTTACTCGCAGGCTGTCTACAATGAGCAGTTCTTC. Translating it yields CASSYSQAVYNEQFF. V and J are TRBV6-5 and TRBJ2-1; D not resolved. CDR1 is MNHEY and CDR2 is SVGAGI in the germline V gene. V was trimmed by 0 bases and J by 3 bases, leaving 9 bases between them. There are 15 residues in the CDR3.

The CDR3 loop reads CAWSQVNYGYTF. CDR3 coding DNA: TGTGCCTGGAGTCAGGTTAACTATGGCTACACCTTC. V and J are TRBV30 and TRBJ1-2; unclear D gene. Germline values: CDR1 GTSNPN, CDR2 SVGIG (reference sequence). This CDR3 is built from 12 residues. Trimming stripped 2 bases from V and 1 base from J, with 5 bases between.

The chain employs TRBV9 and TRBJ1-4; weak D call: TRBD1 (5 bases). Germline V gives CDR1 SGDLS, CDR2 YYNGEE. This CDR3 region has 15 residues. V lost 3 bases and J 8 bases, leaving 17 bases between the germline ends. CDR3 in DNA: TGTGCCAGCAGCGCAGACAGTACCGCTGACGAAAAACTGTTTTTT. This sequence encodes CASSADSTADEKLFF.

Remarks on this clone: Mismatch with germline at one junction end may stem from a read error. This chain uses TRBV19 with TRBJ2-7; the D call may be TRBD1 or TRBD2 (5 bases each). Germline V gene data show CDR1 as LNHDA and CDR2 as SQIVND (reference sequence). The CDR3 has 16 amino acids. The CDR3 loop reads CASSVDLWDGVYEQYF. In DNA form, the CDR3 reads TGTGCCAGTAGTGTAGACTTGTGGGACGGAGTTTACGAGCAGTACTTC. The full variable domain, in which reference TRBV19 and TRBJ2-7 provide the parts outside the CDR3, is DGGITQSPKYLFRKEGQNVTLSCEQNLNHDAMYWYRQDPGQGLRLIYYSQIVNDFQKGDIAEGYSVSREKKESFPLTVTSAQKNPTAFYLCASSVDLWDGVYEQYFGPGTRLTVT.

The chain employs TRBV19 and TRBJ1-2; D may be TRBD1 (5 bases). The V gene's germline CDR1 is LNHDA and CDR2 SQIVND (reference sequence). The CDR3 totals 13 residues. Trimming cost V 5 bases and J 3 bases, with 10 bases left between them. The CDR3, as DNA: TGTGCCAGTAGTGCAACAGGAGACTATGGCTACACCTTC. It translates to CASSATGDYGYTF. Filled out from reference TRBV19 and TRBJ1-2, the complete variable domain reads DGGITQSPKYLFRKEGQNVTLSCEQNLNHDAMYWYRQDPGQGLRLIYYSQIVNDFQKGDIAEGYSVSREKKESFPLTVTSAQKNPTAFYLCASSATGDYGYTFGSGTRLTVV.

The CDR3 coding sequence is TGTGCCAGCAGTGAAGTCGGCAGGATGGGCGAGCAGTACTTC. This sequence encodes CASSEVGRMGEQYF. This rearrangement joins TRBV6-1 to TRBJ2-7, with no clear D. CDR3 length equals 14 residues. Per the germline V gene, CDR1 is MNHNS and CDR2 is SASEGT. Deletions cut 1 base from V and 6 bases from J, with 13 bases between.

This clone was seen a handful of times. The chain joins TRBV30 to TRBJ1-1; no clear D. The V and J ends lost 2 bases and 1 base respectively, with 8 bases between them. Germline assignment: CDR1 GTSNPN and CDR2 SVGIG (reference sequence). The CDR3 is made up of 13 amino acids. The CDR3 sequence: CAWSLAENTEAFF. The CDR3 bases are TGTGCCTGGAGTCTGGCGGAGAACACTGAAGCTTTCTTT.

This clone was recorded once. The CDR3 DNA reads TGTGCCTGGGCCCAACTGGCGGGGGTATCAGATACGCAGTATTTT. This sequence encodes CAWAQLAGVSDTQYF. This sequence joins TRBV30 and TRBJ2-3; 7 bases are a match to TRBD2. Germline V CDR1 and CDR2: GTSNPN, SVGIG (reference sequence). V lost 5 bases, J lost 4 bases, and 12 bases stayed unmatched. The CDR3 length is 15 residues. The entire variable domain, with the rest obtained from reference TRBV30 and TRBJ2-3, is as follows: SQTIHQWPATLVQPVGSPLSLECTVEGTSNPNLYWYRQAAGRGLQLLFYSVGIGQISSEVPQNLSASRPQDRQFILSSKKLLLSDSGFYLCAWAQLAGVSDTQYFGPGTRLTVL.

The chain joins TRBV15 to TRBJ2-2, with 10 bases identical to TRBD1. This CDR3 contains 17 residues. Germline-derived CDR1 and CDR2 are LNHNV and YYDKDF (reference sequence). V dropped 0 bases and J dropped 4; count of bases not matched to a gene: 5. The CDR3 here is CATSRDPGQGFTGELFF. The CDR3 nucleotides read TGTGCCACCAGCAGAGATCCGGGACAGGGGTTCACCGGGGAGCTGTTTTTT.

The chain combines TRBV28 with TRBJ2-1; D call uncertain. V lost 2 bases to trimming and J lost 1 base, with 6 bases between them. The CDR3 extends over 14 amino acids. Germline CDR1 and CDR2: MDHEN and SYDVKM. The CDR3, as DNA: TGTGCCAGCAGTTTAAGTGGATCCTACAATGAGCAGTTCTTC. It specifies CASSLSGSYNEQFF.

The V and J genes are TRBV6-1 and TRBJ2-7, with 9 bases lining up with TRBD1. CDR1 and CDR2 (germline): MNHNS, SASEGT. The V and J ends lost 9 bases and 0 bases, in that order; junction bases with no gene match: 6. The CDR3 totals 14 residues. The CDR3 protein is CASFGTGYSYEQYF. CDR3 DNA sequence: TGTGCCAGTTTCGGGACAGGGTACTCCTACGAGCAGTACTTC.

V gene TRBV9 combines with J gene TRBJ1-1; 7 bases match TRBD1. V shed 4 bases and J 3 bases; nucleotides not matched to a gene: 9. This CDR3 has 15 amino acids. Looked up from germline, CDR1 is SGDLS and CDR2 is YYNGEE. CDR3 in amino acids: CASSFTGAGDTEAFF. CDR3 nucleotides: TGTGCCAGCAGCTTCACAGGGGCGGGGGACACTGAAGCTTTCTTT. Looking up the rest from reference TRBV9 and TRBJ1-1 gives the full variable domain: DSGVTQTPKHLITATGQRVTLRCSPRSGDLSVYWYQQSLDQGLQFLIQYYNGEERAKGNILERFSAQQFPDLHSELNLSSLELGDSALYFCASSFTGAGDTEAFFGQGTRLTVV.

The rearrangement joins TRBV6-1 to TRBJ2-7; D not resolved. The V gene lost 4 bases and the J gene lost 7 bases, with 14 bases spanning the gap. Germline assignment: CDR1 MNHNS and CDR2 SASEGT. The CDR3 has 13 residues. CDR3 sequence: CASSGGHLREQYF. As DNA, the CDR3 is TGTGCCAGCAGTGGAGGTCACCTAAGGGAGCAGTACTTC.

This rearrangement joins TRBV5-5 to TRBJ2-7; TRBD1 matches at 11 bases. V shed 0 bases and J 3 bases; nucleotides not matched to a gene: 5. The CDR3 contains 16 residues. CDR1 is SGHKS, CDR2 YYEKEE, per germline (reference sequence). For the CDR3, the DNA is TGTGCCAGCAGCTTGGCCGGGACAGGGGGTGTCTACGAGCAGTACTTC. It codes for CASSLAGTGGVYEQYF.